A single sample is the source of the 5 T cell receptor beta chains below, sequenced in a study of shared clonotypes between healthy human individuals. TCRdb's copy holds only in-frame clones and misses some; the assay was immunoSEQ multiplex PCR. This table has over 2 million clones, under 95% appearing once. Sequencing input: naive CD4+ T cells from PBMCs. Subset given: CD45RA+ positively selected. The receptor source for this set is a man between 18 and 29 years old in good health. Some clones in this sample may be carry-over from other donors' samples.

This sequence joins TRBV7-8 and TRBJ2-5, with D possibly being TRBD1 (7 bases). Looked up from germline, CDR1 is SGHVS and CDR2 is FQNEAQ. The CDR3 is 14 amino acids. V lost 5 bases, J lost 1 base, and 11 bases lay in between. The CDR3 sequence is CASSRGTVQETQYF. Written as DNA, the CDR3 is TGTGCCAGCAGCCGGGGGACAGTCCAAGAGACCCAGTACTTC.

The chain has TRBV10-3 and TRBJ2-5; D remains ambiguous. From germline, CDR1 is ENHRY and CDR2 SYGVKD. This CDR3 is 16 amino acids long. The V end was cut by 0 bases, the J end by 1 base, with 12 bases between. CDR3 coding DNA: TGTGCCATCAGTGAGTCTGGCGTTAGCAGCCAAGAGACCCAGTACTTC. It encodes CAISESGVSSQETQYF.

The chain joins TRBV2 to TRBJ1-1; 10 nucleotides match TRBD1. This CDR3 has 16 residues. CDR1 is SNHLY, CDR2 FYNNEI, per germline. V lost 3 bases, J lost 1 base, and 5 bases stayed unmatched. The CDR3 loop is CASSDGTGARNTEAFF. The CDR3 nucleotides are TGTGCCAGCAGTGACGGGACAGGGGCCAGGAACACTGAAGCTTTCTTT.

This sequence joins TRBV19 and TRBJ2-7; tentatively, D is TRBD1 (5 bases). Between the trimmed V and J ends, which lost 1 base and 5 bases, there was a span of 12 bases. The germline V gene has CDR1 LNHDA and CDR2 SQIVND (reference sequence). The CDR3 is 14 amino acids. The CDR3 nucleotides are TGTGCCAGTAGTATAGTAGGCAGGGTCCACGAGCAGTACTTC. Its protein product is CASSIVGRVHEQYF.

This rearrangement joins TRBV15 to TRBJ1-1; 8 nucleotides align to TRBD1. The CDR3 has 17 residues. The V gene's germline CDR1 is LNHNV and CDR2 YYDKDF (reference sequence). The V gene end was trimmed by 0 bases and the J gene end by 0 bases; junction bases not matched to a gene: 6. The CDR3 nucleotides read TGTGCCACCAGCAGAGATACCAGGGGGCCCATGAACACTGAAGCTTTCTTT. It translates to CATSRDTRGPMNTEAFF.